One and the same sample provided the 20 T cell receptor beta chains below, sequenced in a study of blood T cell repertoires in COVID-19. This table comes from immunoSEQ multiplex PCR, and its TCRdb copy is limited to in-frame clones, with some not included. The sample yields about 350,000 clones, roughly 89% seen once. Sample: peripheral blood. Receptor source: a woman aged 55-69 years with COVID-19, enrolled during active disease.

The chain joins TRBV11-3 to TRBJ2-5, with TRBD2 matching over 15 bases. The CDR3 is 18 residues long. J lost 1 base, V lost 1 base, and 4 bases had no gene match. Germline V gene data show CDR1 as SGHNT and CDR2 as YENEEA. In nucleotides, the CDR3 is TGTGCCAGCAGCTTAGGGGGACTAGCGGGGGGCCTCCAAGAGACCCAGTACTTC. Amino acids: CASSLGGLAGGLQETQYF.

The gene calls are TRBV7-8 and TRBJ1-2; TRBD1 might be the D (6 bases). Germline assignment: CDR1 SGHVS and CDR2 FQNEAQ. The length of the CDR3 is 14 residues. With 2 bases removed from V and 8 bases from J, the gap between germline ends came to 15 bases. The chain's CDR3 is CASSLSSGGRGYTF. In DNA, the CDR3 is TGTGCCAGCAGCTTATCCTCGGGGGGCAGGGGCTACACCTTC.

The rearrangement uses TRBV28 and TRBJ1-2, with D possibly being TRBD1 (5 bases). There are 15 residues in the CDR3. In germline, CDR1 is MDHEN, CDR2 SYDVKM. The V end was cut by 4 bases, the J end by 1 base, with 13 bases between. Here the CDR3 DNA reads TGTGCCAGCAGTTCCCCACAGGACGGTAACTATGGCTACACCTTC. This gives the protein CASSSPQDGNYGYTF.

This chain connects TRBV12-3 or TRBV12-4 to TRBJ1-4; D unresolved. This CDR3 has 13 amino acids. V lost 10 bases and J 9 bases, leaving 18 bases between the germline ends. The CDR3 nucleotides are TGTGCCACGTACCACAGCAGTTTTCAAAAACTGTTTTTT. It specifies CATYHSSFQKLFF.

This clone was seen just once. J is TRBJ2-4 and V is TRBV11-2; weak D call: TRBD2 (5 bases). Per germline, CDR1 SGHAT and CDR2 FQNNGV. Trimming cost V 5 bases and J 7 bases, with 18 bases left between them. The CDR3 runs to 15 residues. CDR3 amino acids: CASSLTIPGGNIQYF. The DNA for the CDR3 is TGTGCCAGCAGCCTAACCATACCGGGCGGGAACATTCAGTACTTC.

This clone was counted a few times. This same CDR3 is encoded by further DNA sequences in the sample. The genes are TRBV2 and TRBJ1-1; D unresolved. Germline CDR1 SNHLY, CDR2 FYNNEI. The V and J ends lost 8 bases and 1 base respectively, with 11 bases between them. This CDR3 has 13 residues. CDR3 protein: CASSRQGNTEAFF. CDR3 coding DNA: TGTGCCAGCTCAAGACAAGGGAACACTGAAGCTTTCTTT.

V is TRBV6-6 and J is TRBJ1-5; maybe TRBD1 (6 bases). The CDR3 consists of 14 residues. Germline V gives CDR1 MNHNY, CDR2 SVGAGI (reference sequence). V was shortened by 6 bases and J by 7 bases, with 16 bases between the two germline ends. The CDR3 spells CASSPTGFGQPQHF. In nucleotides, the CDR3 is TGTGCCAGCAGCCCAACAGGGTTCGGCCAGCCCCAGCATTTT.

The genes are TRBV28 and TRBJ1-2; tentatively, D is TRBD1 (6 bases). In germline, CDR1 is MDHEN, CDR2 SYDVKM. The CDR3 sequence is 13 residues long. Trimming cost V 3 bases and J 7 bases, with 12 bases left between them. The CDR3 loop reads CASSLVEGGGYTF. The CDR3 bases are TGTGCCAGCAGTTTGGTGGAAGGGGGTGGCTACACCTTC.

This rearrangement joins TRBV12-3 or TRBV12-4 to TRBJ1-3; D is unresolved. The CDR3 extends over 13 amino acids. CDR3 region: CVAGRSSGNTIYF. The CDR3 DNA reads TGTGTCGCGGGAAGGAGCTCTGGAAACACCATATATTTT.

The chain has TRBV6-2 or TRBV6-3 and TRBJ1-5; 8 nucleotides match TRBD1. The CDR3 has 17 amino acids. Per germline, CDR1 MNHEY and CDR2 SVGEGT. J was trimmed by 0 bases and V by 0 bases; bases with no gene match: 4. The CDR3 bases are TGTGCCAGCAGTTACTCGCACACAGGGGGTAGCAATCAGCCCCAGCATTTT. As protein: CASSYSHTGGSNQPQHF.

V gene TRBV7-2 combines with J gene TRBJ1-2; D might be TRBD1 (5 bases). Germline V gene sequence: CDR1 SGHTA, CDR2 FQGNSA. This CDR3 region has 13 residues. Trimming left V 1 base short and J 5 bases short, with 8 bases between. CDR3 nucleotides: TGTGCCAGCAGCTTAGAGGAGGGGTATGGCTACACCTTC. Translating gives CASSLEEGYGYTF.

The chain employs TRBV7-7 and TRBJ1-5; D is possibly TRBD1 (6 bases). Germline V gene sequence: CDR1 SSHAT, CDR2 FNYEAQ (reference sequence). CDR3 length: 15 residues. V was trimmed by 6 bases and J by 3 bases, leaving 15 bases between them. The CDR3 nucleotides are TGTGCCAGCAGTCGGGGGGGCGGGGACAATCAGCCCCAGCATTTT. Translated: CASSRGGGDNQPQHF. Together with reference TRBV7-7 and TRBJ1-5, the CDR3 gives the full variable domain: GAGVSQSPRYKVTKRGQDVTLRCDPISSHATLYWYQQALGQGPEFLTYFNYEAQPDKSGLPSDRFSAERPEGSISTLTIQRTEQRDSAMYRCASSRGGGDNQPQHFGDGTRLSIL.

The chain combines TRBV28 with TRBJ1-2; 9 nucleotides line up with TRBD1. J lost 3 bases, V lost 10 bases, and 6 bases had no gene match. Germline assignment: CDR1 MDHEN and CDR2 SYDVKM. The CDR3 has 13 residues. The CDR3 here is CATGTGYYYGYTF. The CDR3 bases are TGTGCCACCGGGACAGGGTACTACTATGGCTACACCTTC.

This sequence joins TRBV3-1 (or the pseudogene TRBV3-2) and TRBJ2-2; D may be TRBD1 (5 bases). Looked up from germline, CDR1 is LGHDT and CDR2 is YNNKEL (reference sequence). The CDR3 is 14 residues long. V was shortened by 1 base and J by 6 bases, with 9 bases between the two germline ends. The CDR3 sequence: CASSQVARAGELFF. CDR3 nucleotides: TGTGCCAGCAGCCAAGTAGCCAGGGCCGGGGAGCTGTTTTTT.

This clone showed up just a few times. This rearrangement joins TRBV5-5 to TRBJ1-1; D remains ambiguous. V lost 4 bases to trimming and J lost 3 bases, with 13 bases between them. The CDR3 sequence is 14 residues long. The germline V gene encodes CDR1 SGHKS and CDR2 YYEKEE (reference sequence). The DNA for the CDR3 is TGTGCCAGCAGCCCAACAGTCATGGACACTGAAGCTTTCTTT. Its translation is CASSPTVMDTEAFF.

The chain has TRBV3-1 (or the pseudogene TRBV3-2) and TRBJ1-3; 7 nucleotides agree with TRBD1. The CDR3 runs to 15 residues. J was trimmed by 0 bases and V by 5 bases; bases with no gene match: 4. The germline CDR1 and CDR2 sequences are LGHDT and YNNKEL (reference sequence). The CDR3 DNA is TGTGCCAGCAGCTACAGGGGAAGCTCTGGAAACACCATATATTTT. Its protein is CASSYRGSSGNTIYF.

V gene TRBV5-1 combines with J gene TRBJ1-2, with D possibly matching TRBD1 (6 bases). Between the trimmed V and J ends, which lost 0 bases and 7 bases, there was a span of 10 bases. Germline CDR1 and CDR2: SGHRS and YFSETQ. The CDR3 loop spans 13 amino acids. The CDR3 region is CASSLEGGGGYTF. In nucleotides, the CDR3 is TGCGCCAGCAGCTTGGAAGGGGGTGGTGGCTACACCTTC.

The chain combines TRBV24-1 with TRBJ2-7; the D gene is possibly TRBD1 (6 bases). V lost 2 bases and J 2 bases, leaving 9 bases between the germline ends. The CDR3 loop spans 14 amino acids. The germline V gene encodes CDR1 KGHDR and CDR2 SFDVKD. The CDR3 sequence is CATSDSDRTYEQYF. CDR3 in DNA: TGTGCCACCAGTGATTCGGACAGAACCTACGAGCAGTACTTC.

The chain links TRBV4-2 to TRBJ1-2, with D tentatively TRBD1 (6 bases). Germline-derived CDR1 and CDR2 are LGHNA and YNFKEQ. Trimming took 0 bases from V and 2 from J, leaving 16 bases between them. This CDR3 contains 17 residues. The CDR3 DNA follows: TGTGCCAGCAGCCAAGAGGGTACAGGGCGATGGAACTATGGCTACACCTTC. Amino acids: CASSQEGTGRWNYGYTF.

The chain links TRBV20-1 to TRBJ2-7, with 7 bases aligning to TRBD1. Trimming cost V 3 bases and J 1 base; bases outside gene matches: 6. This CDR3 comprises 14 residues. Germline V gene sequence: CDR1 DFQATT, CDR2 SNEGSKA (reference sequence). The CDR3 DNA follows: TGCAGTGCTAGTCGGGACAGATCTTCCTACGAGCAGTACTTC. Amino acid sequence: CSASRDRSSYEQYF.